The T cell receptor (beta chain) described here comes from a study of blood T cell repertoires in COVID-19 (dated by TCRdb to 2018 to 2021). About the study as a whole: The collaborator samples originated in the United States, Italy and Spain and spanned the acute and convalescent phases of COVID-19. The samples were drawn from two sources: the first 160 participants of the ongoing ImmuneRACE study, and about 1,300 subjects contributed by 6 global collaborators. HLA class I and class II types, where available, came from metadata supplied by the sample provider rather than from assay-based typing. Subjects who had been exposed to COVID-19, were actively infected with it, or had recovered from it provided the deeply sampled blood TCRbeta repertoires that made up the dataset. Sample metadata almost always included a de-identified subject ID, COVID-19 status, age in years and sex. The material from the prospective study consisted of cDNA or gDNA derived from T cells, B-cell-depleted T cells, or PBMCs. The repertoires were released in a freely available public database intended as a resource for research on the immune response to SARS-CoV-2.

Paper-wide results and their limitations: The quantity of clinical and demographic metadata differed by source and by participant and was supplied without curation.

The collaborating institutions used their own protocols to collect whole blood in K2EDTA tubes. Collaborator samples were shipped for TCRbeta analysis as frozen whole blood, isolated PBMCs, or DNA extracted from either sample type. Comments on this clone: Its recognized antigen is unknown. No much larger clone exists at a distance of one base, and base qualities are not known.

The immunoSEQ Assay, a bias-controlled multiplex PCR, was used to amplify TCRbeta CDR3 regions from genomic DNA. Regarding the original processing steps: The number of nucleated cells in each sample was estimated from the amplification of reference gene primers within the assay. To quantify the absolute abundance of each unique TCRbeta CDR3 rearrangement, sequence reads were collapsed and filtered. For each sample, productive Simpson clonality was calculated as the square root of Simpson's diversity index across productive rearrangements. TCRdb provides this immuneACCESS table in a form limited to in-frame rearrangements. Some clones are lacking; in checked studies, under half of them reflect an unresolved V gene, and why the rest are absent is not known. That table gives V, J and clone size, and the DNA gave D and trimming. Here the sample has more than 140,000 clones; roughly four fifths occur a single time. Roughly 1.4% of the sample belongs to the ten largest clones.

Its CDR3 holds 16 amino acids, cysteine through phenylalanine. Here the CDR3 DNA is all that survives: 48 bases in frame from base 1. V is clipped by 0 bases and J by 4 bases, and the sequence between their germline boundaries is 14 bases long. The germline V gene provides CDR1 SGDLS and CDR2 YYNGEE. The sequencing input was peripheral blood. This chain joins TRBV9 to TRBJ1-3; D gene: possibly TRBD1, on 5 matching bases. The TCR comes from a human donor in a cohort sampled during active COVID-19. CDR3 sequence: CASSVDGGTGGNTIYF. DNA sequence: TGTGCCAGCAGCGTAGACGGGGGAACAGGAGGAAACACCATATATTTT.